This entry lists 28 T cell receptor beta chains sequenced from one sample in a study of T cell responses to AZD1222 COVID-19 vaccine. Data came from immunoSEQ multiplex PCR; TCRdb stores just in-frame clones and leaves some out. The repertoire consists of over 90,000 clones, with roughly 90% occurring once and the leading ten covering about 12%. The source was peripheral blood, collected 28 days after the second AZD1222 dose. The receptors shown here come from an adult who received the AZD1222 COVID-19 vaccine.

The chain has TRBV10-1 and TRBJ1-1, with TRBD1 identical over 8 bases. V shed 10 bases and J 2 bases; nucleotides not matched to a gene: 6. This CDR3 has 13 residues. Germline-derived CDR1 and CDR2 are WNHNN and SYGVQD (reference sequence). CDR3 protein: CATTTGANTEAFF. The CDR3 nucleotides are TGCGCCACGACGACAGGGGCAAACACTGAAGCTTTCTTT.

This clone was detected once. The chain carries TRBV29-1 and TRBJ2-7, with 11 bases fitting TRBD1. CDR3 size: 14 residues. V lost 6 bases, J lost 4 bases, and 8 bases stayed unmatched. The germline CDR1 and CDR2 sequences are SQVTM and ANQGSEA. In nucleotides, the CDR3 is TGCAGCGTAAACGCCGGGACAGGGGGGTACGAGCAGTACTTC. Translation: CSVNAGTGGYEQYF.

The gene calls are TRBV28 and TRBJ2-7; D is unresolved. Germline V CDR1 and CDR2: MDHEN, SYDVKM. This CDR3 comprises 12 residues. Trimming pared 7 bases from V and 4 bases from J, leaving 11 bases between. CDR3 sequence (DNA): TGTGCCAGCACCAAATCGAGTTACGAGCAGTACTTC. Translating gives CASTKSSYEQYF.

This chain uses TRBV6-5 with TRBJ1-2; no firm D call. The V end was cut by 7 bases, the J end by 4 bases, with 19 bases between. Germline V gives CDR1 MNHEY, CDR2 SVGAGI. The CDR3 sequence is 15 residues long. The CDR3: CASNGLREGVYGYTF. The CDR3 DNA reads TGTGCCAGCAATGGCCTTAGGGAGGGCGTCTATGGCTACACCTTC.

The V gene is TRBV7-9, the J gene TRBJ1-1; maybe TRBD1 (6 bases). There are 15 residues in the CDR3. Germline-derived CDR1 and CDR2 are SEHNR and FQNEAQ (reference sequence). Deletions cut 5 bases from V and 0 bases from J, with 13 bases between. CDR3 nucleotides: TGTGCCAGCAGCCCAGGGTGGGACATGAACACTGAAGCTTTCTTT. Its protein product is CASSPGWDMNTEAFF.

The chain couples TRBV2 to TRBJ2-5; D call uncertain. CDR1 SNHLY and CDR2 FYNNEI come from the germline V gene. V lost 5 bases and J lost 9, with 7 bases in between. CDR3 length: 10 amino acids. CDR3 DNA: TGTGCCAGCAGTCGGGTGGCCCAGTACTTC. It encodes CASSRVAQYF.

For the CDR3, the DNA is TGTGCCAGCAGCAGGGGGCGCGGTGAAGCTTTCTTT. Encoded protein: CASSRGRGEAFF. The V and J genes are TRBV6-5 and TRBJ1-1, with 8 bases matching TRBD1. Unmatched junction bases numbered 4, after V lost 6 bases and J lost 7 bases. The CDR3 sequence is 12 residues long. Germline V gene lookup returns CDR1 MNHEY and CDR2 SVGAGI.

The CDR3 DNA is TGTGCCAGCCCCAGGGACTGGCAAGATACGCAGTATTTT. This encodes CASPRDWQDTQYF. The chain employs TRBV6-5 and TRBJ2-3; a possible D gene is TRBD2 (6 bases). Germline assignment: CDR1 MNHEY and CDR2 SVGAGI. The CDR3 covers 13 residues. The ends were cut back, 8 bases at V and 5 bases at J, with 14 bases in the middle.

This clone was recorded only once. The J gene is TRBJ2-7, the V gene TRBV7-2, with TRBD2 identical over 10 bases. The CDR3 totals 15 residues. V shed 1 base and J 6 bases; nucleotides not matched to a gene: 6. From germline, CDR1 is SGHTA and CDR2 FQGNSA. Written as DNA, the CDR3 is TGTGCCAGCAGCTTAGAAGCCGGGACTAGCGCCGAGCAGTACTTC. This sequence encodes CASSLEAGTSAEQYF.

There are a few counts of this clone. V usage is TRBV12-5 and J usage is TRBJ2-1, with 8 bases fitting TRBD2. This CDR3 has 16 amino acids. In germline, CDR1 is LGHNT, CDR2 FRNRAP. V lost 4 bases and J lost 7; bases outside the gene matches: 12. CDR3: CASGSGLAQAGNEQFF. DNA for the CDR3: TGTGCTAGTGGTTCCGGACTAGCTCAAGCGGGGAATGAGCAGTTCTTC. The whole variable domain, remainder taken from reference TRBV12-5 and TRBJ2-1, is DARVTQTPRHKVTEMGQEVTMRCQPILGHNTVFWYRQTMMQGLELLAYFRNRAPLDDSGMPKDRFSAEMPDATLATLKIQPSEPRDSAVYFCASGSGLAQAGNEQFFGPGTRLTVL.

This clone was seen only a few times. The chain is built from TRBV6-4 and TRBJ2-6, with D perhaps TRBD2 (6 bases). The V end was cut by 0 bases, the J end by 0 bases, with 6 bases between. The length of the CDR3 is 16 residues. CDR1 is MRHNA and CDR2 is SNTAGT in the germline V gene. CDR3 protein: CASSDSSGSGANVLTF. The CDR3 region has the DNA TGTGCCAGCAGTGACTCTAGCGGCTCTGGGGCCAACGTCCTGACTTTC.

The chain joins TRBV6-4 to TRBJ2-1; D possibly uses TRBD1 or TRBD2 (5 bases each). Germline lookup yields CDR1 MRHNA and CDR2 SNTAGT. Between the trimmed V and J ends, which lost 3 bases and 2 bases, there was a span of 11 bases. This CDR3 comprises 15 residues. The CDR3 loop reads CASSDMWGPYNEQFF. The CDR3 nucleotides are TGTGCCAGCAGTGATATGTGGGGACCCTACAATGAGCAGTTCTTC.

This chain uses TRBV6-5 with TRBJ1-1; possibly TRBD1 for D (5 bases). Germline assignment: CDR1 MNHEY and CDR2 SVGAGI. The CDR3 totals 15 residues. V lost 2 bases, J lost 1 base, and 11 bases lay in between. The CDR3 DNA follows: TGTGCCAGCAGTTACCTCGCAGGGCCGAACACTGAAGCTTTCTTT. It codes for CASSYLAGPNTEAFF.

The V gene is TRBV11-3, the J gene TRBJ1-1, with 8 positions matching TRBD1. V shed 5 bases and J 5 bases; nucleotides not matched to a gene: 13. Germline V gene sequence: CDR1 SGHNT, CDR2 YENEEA. The CDR3 totals 16 residues. This CDR3 reads CASSPSRDRLGTEAFF. Written as DNA, the CDR3 is TGTGCCAGCAGCCCGTCCCGGGACAGGTTGGGAACTGAAGCTTTCTTT.

This clone was detected once. Being one base from a much bigger clone, this may be a read error. This chain connects TRBV27 to TRBJ2-3; no definite D call. This CDR3 comprises 11 residues. V gave up 3 bases and J gave up 6 bases, with 4 bases separating them. Germline V CDR1 and CDR2: MNHEY, SMNVEV (reference sequence). The DNA of the CDR3 is TGTGCCAGCAGTTTTGGGGATACGCAGTATTTT. As protein: CASSFGDTQYF.

V is TRBV30 and J is TRBJ2-2; no clear D gene. CDR3 length: 14 amino acids. Trimming took off 1 base at V and 3 bases at J, with 9 bases between the two ends. Germline CDR1 and CDR2: GTSNPN and SVGIG (reference sequence). The CDR3 coding sequence is TGTGCCTGGAGTGGCGGCTCGTACACCGGGGAGCTGTTTTTT. It is translated as CAWSGGSYTGELFF.

This clone was counted once. CDR3 nucleotide sequence: TGTGCCAGCAGCCCACTAACCACTCGGGGAGGCTACACCTTC. This sequence encodes CASSPLTTRGGYTF. This chain joins TRBV27 and TRBJ1-2, with D unclear. Germline CDR1 is MNHEY and CDR2 is SMNVEV (reference sequence). Trimming stripped 6 bases from V and 8 bases from J, with 19 bases between. CDR3 length: 14 residues.

This sequence joins TRBV19 and TRBJ2-2, with 13 bases matching TRBD2. J was trimmed by 7 bases and V by 4 bases; bases with no gene match: 6. This CDR3 contains 16 residues. Per the germline V gene, CDR1 is LNHDA and CDR2 is SQIVND (reference sequence). The CDR3: CASSRGLAGLGGELFF. CDR3 in DNA: TGTGCCAGTAGTAGGGGACTAGCGGGACTTGGCGGGGAGCTGTTTTTT. Filled out from reference TRBV19 and TRBJ2-2, the complete variable domain reads DGGITQSPKYLFRKEGQNVTLSCEQNLNHDAMYWYRQDPGQGLRLIYYSQIVNDFQKGDIAEGYSVSREKKESFPLTVTSAQKNPTAFYLCASSRGLAGLGGELFFGEGSRLTVL.

The chain has TRBV15 and TRBJ2-1; 11 bases are shared with TRBD2. Looked up from germline, CDR1 is LNHNV and CDR2 is YYDKDF (reference sequence). CDR3 size: 16 residues. J lost 3 bases, V lost 8 bases, and 9 bases had no gene match. The CDR3 spells CATASSTSGSYNEQFF. CDR3 DNA: TGTGCCACCGCATCTTCAACTAGCGGGAGCTACAATGAGCAGTTCTTC.

This clone was found a few times. This same CDR3 is encoded by further DNA sequences in the sample. The chain couples TRBV4-1 to TRBJ2-1, with 11 bases fitting TRBD2. The germline CDR1 and CDR2 sequences are MGHRA and YSYEKL. The V and J ends lost 2 bases and 10 bases, in that order; junction bases with no gene match: 1. This CDR3 spans 13 amino acids. DNA of the CDR3: TGCGCCAGCAGCCAACCTAGCGGGGGGGAGCAGTTCTTC. It specifies CASSQPSGGEQFF.

This clone occurred once. The chain links TRBV7-2 to TRBJ2-7; 11 nucleotides match TRBD2. Germline CDR1 and CDR2: SGHTA and FQGNSA. CDR3 length: 13 amino acids. V dropped 4 bases and J dropped 5; count of bases not matched to a gene: 1. The CDR3 bases are TGTGCCAGCAGCTGGGGACTAGCGGACGAGCAGTACTTC. It codes for CASSWGLADEQYF.

The chain is built from TRBV2 and TRBJ1-1, with D possibly matching TRBD1 (5 bases). Germline assignment: CDR1 SNHLY and CDR2 FYNNEI. Trimming pared 0 bases from V and 7 bases from J, leaving 12 bases between. There are 14 residues in the CDR3. As DNA, the CDR3 is TGTGCCAGCAGTGAAGCGCTGGGGACCCTTGAAGCTTTCTTT. Its translation is CASSEALGTLEAFF.

The rearrangement links TRBV7-2 to TRBJ1-2, with D maybe TRBD1 (5 bases). The V gene's germline CDR1 is SGHTA and CDR2 FQGNSA. V lost 3 bases and J 2 bases, leaving 13 bases between the germline ends. The CDR3 sequence is 15 residues long. The CDR3 nucleotides read TGTGCCAGCAGCTTGACAGAGCCCGTCAACTATGGCTACACCTTC. Translating gives CASSLTEPVNYGYTF.

This sequence joins TRBV6-5 and TRBJ1-4; 11 bases fit TRBD1. The CDR3 covers 15 residues. V was pared by 5 bases and J by 8 bases, with 7 bases of the junction left unmatched. Germline CDR1 MNHEY, CDR2 SVGAGI. DNA of the CDR3: TGTGCCAGCAGTCCGGACAGGGGGCTAGGGGAAAAACTGTTTTTT. Translating gives CASSPDRGLGEKLFF.

This chain uses TRBV12-5 with TRBJ1-1, with 7 bases identical to TRBD1. The CDR3 totals 12 residues. J lost 9 bases, V lost 6 bases, and 7 bases had no gene match. Germline CDR1 is LGHNT and CDR2 is FRNRAP. CDR3 DNA sequence: TGTGCTAGTGGACCGACAGGGTTGAAAGCTTTCTTT. This translates into CASGPTGLKAFF. Variable domain in full (rest from reference TRBV12-5 and TRBJ1-1): DARVTQTPRHKVTEMGQEVTMRCQPILGHNTVFWYRQTMMQGLELLAYFRNRAPLDDSGMPKDRFSAEMPDATLATLKIQPSEPRDSAVYFCASGPTGLKAFFGQGTRLTVV.

J is TRBJ2-5 and V is TRBV5-4, with 7 nucleotides matching TRBD2. The CDR3 has 16 amino acids. The germline CDR1 and CDR2 sequences are SGHNT and YYREEE (reference sequence). The V segment lost 0 bases and the J segment 1 base; nucleotides outside the gene matches: 6. The CDR3 spells CASSLESSGLQETQYF. CDR3 bases: TGTGCCAGCAGCTTGGAGTCTAGCGGCCTCCAAGAGACCCAGTACTTC.

This chain connects TRBV7-2 to TRBJ2-7, with a possible D match to TRBD1 (6 bases). The V end was cut by 5 bases, the J end by 2 bases, with 13 bases between. Germline lookup yields CDR1 SGHTA and CDR2 FQGNSA. The CDR3 sequence is 14 residues long. The CDR3 DNA sequence: TGTGCCAGCAGCCTGGACAGAACCACCTACGAGCAGTACTTC. Its protein product is CASSLDRTTYEQYF.

V gene TRBV18 combines with J gene TRBJ1-2; D ambiguous. Germline CDR1 reads KGHSH; CDR2 reads LQKENI. Deletions cut 3 bases from V and 0 bases from J, with 11 bases between. CDR3 size: 15 residues. CDR3 loop: CASSPGPGTNYGYTF. The CDR3 DNA reads as TGTGCCAGCTCACCCGGTCCGGGGACTAACTATGGCTACACCTTC.